Each of the 3 T cell receptor beta chains below was sequenced from the same sample in a study of cytomegalovirus exposure and HLA in healthy donors. The PCR was carried out with 60 Vbeta primers and 13 Jbeta primers. Some clones are missing from TCRdb's copy, which holds only in-frame ones; the method was immunoSEQ multiplex PCR. The table records some 200,000 clones, 9.5% of them present only once. The sample taken for sequencing was PBMCs. The origin of the receptors is a woman in her thirties in good health and CMV-seropositive.

The chain combines TRBV7-9 with TRBJ2-1; 8 bases agree with TRBD1. The CDR3 is 13 residues long. Germline V gene sequence: CDR1 SEHNR, CDR2 FQNEAQ (reference sequence). V dropped 10 bases and J dropped 7; count of bases not matched to a gene: 9. This chain's CDR3 is CAIPRTGWNEQFF. The CDR3 coding sequence is TGTGCCATCCCACGGACAGGGTGGAATGAGCAGTTCTTC.

Only a few counts were recorded for this clone. This chain connects TRBV9 to TRBJ2-5, with D perhaps TRBD2 (5 bases). The CDR3 runs 14 residues. The germline gives CDR1 SGDLS, CDR2 YYNGEE. Trimming cost V 0 bases and J 4 bases, with 10 bases left between them. DNA of the CDR3: TGTGCCAGCAGCGTAGCGGGGATAGCAGAGACCCAGTACTTC. Its protein product is CASSVAGIAETQYF.

This clone came up once. The chain uses TRBV7-3 and TRBJ2-1; tentative D call: TRBD2 (7 bases). V was shortened by 5 bases and J by 2 bases, with 19 bases between the two germline ends. Germline assignment: CDR1 SGHTA and CDR2 FQGTGA. CDR3 size: 17 residues. CDR3 sequence: CASSRSGGGRPYNEQFF. The DNA of the CDR3 is TGTGCCAGCAGCCGATCCGGGGGCGGGAGACCCTACAATGAGCAGTTCTTC.